The present T cell receptor beta chain was sequenced within a study of shared clonotypes between healthy human individuals. Study outcomes and limitations: Naive subsets typically showed greater estimated richness than memory subsets. The study's rarefaction showed incomplete sorted-subset sequencing despite large depth. The generation probabilities recorded for non-shared clonotypes fell below those of clonotypes shared by all four donors.

All donors were healthy HIV-negative adults lacking recent acute infections or vaccinations. Germline V gene lookup returns CDR1 MNHEY and CDR2 SVGAGI. The CDR3 is 13 amino acids. Deletions cut 7 bases from V and 6 bases from J, with 15 bases between. Clones were read by immunoSEQ multiplex PCR, and TCRdb kept only the in-frame ones, dropping some. The repertoire includes about 990,000 clones, 75% to 85% of them detected once, and roughly 0.65% sits in the top ten. As regards this clone: Its antigen is currently unknown.

The sequence came from a man aged 18-30 years in good health. Some clones in this sample may be carry-over from other donors' samples. Sequencing was performed on memory CD4+ T cells from PBMCs. The subset was: CD45RA-negative fraction. The V and J genes are TRBV6-5 and TRBJ1-2; D is possibly TRBD1 (5 bases). In DNA form, the CDR3 reads TGTGCCAGCAAAATCACCGGGGGGGATGGCTACACCTTC. Translated: CASKITGGDGYTF.